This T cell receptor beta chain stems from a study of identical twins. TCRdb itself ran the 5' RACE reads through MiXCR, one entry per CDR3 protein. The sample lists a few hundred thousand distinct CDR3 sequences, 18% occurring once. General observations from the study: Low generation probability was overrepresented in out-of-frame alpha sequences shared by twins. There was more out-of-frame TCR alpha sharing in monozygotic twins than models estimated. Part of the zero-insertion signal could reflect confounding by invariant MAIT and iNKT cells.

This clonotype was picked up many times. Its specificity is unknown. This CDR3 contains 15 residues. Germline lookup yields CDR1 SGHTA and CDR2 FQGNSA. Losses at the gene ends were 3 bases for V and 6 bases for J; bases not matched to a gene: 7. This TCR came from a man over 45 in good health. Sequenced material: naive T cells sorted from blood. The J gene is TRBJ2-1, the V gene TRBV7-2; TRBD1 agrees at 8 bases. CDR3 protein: CASSFTGGSSNEQFF. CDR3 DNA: TGTGCCAGCAGCTTCACAGGGGGGAGTTCCAATGAGCAGTTCTTC. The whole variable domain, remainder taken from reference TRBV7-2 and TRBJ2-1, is GAGVSQSPSNKVTEKGKDVELRCDPISGHTALYWYRQSLGQGLEFLIYFQGNSAPDKSGLPSDRFSAERTGGSVSTLTIQRTQQEDSAVYLCASSFTGGSSNEQFFGPGTRLTVL.